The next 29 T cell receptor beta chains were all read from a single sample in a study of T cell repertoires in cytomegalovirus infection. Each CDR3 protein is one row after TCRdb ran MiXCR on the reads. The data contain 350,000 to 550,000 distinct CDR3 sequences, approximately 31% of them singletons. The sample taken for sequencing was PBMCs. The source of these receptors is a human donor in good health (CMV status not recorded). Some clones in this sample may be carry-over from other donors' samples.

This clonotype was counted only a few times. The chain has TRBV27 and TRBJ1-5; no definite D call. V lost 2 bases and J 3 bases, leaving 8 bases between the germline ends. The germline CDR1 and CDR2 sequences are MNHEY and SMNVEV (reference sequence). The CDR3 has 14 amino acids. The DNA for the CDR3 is TGTGCCAGCAGTTTAAGGGAGGCCAATCAGCCCCAGCATTTT. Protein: CASSLREANQPQHF.

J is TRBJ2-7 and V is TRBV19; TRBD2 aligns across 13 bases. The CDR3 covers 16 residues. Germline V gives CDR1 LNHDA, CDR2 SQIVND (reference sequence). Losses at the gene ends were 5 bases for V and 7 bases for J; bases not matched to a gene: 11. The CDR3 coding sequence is TGTGCCAGTAGTCCTAAGACTAGCGGGGGGCCGCGGGAGCAGTACTTC. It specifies CASSPKTSGGPREQYF.

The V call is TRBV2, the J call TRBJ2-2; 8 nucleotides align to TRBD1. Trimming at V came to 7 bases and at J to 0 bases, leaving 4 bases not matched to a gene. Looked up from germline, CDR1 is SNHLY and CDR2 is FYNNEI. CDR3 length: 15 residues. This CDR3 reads CASIPDRANTGELFF. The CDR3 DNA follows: TGTGCCAGCATCCCGGACAGGGCGAACACCGGGGAGCTGTTTTTT.

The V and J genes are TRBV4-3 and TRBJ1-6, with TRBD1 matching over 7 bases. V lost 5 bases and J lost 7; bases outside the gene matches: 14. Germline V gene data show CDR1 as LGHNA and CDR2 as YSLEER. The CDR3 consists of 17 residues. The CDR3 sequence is CASSIAATGVVNSPLHF. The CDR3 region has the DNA TGCGCCAGCAGCATTGCGGCTACAGGGGTTGTAAATTCACCCCTCCACTTT.

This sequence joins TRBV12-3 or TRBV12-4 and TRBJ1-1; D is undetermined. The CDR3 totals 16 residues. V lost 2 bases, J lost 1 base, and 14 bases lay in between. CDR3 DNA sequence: TGTGCCAGCAGTTTAAGCCTCCCCCTTGGGAACACTGAAGCTTTCTTT. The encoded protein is CASSLSLPLGNTEAFF.

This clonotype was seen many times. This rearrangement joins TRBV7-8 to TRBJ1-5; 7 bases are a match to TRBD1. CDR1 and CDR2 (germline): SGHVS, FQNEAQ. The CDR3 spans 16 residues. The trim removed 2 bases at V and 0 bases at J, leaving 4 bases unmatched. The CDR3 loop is CASSLPGTDSNQPQHF. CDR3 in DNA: TGTGCCAGCAGCTTACCCGGGACAGATAGCAATCAGCCCCAGCATTTT.

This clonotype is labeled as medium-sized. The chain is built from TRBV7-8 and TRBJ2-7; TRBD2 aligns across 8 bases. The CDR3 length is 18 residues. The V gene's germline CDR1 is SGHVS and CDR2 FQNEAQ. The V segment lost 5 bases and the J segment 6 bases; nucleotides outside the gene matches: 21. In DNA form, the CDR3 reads TGTGCCAGCAGCCACGCGTCGGCAACTAGCGGAGGCCGGGGCGAGCAGTACTTC. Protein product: CASSHASATSGGRGEQYF.

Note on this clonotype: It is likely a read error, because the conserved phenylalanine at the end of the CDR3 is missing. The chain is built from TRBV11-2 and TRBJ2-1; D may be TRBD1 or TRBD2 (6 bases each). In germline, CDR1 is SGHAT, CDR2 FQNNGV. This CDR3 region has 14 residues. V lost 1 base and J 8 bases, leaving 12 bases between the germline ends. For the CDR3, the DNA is TGTGCCAGCAGCTTAGGAATCGGGGGCTATGAGCAGTTCTTA. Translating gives CASSLGIGGYEQFL.

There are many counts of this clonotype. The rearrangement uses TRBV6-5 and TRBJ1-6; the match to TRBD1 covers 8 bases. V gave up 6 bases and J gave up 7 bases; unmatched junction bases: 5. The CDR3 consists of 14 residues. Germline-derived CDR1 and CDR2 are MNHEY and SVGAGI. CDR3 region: CASSGTGVNSPLHF. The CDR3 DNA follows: TGTGCCAGCAGCGGGACAGGAGTAAATTCACCCCTCCACTTT.

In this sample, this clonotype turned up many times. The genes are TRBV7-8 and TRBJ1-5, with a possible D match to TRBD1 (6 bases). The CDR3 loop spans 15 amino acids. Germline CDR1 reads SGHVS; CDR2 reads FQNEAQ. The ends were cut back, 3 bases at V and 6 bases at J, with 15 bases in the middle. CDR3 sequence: CASSFLRTVGQPQHF. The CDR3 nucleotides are TGTGCCAGCAGCTTCCTCCGGACAGTAGGTCAGCCCCAGCATTTT.

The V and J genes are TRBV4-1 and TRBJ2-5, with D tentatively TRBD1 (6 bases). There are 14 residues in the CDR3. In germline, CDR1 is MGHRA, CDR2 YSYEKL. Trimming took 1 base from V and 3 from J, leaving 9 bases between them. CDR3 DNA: TGCGCCAGCAGCCAAGCAGGGGTCGAAGAGACCCAGTACTTC. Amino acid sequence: CASSQAGVEETQYF.

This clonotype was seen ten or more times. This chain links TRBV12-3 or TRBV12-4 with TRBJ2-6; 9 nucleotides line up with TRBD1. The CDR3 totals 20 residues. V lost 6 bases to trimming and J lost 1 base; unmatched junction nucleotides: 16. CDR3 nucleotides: TGTGCCAGCAGCGAAAGACGGACCGGGACAGGGCGTTCTGGGGCCAACGTCCTGACTTTC. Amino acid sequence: CASSERRTGTGRSGANVLTF.

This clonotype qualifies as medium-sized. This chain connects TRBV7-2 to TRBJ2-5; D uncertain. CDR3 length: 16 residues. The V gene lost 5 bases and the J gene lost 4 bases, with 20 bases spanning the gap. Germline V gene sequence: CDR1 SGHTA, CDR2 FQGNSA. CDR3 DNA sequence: TGTGCCAGCAGCCCAACGTTTCAGCCTTCGGTAGAGACCCAGTACTTC. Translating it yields CASSPTFQPSVETQYF. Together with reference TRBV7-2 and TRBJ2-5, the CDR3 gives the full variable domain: GAGVSQSPSNKVTEKGKDVELRCDPISGHTALYWYRQSLGQGLEFLIYFQGNSAPDKSGLPSDRFSAERTGGSVSTLTIQRTQQEDSAVYLCASSPTFQPSVETQYFGPGTRLLVL.

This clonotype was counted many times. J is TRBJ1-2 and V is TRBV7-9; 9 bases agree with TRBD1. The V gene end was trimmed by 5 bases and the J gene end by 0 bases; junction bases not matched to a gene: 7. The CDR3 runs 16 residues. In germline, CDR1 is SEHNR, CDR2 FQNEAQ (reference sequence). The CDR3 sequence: CASSPEGTGSNYGYTF. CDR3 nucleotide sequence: TGTGCCAGCAGCCCAGAGGGGACAGGGTCTAACTATGGCTACACCTTC.

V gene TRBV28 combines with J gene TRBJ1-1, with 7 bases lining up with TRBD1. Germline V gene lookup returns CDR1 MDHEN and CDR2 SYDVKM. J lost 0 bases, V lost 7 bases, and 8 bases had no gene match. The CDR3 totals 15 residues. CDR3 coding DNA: TGTGCCAGCACCCTAAGACAGGGAATGAACACTGAAGCTTTCTTT. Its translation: CASTLRQGMNTEAFF.

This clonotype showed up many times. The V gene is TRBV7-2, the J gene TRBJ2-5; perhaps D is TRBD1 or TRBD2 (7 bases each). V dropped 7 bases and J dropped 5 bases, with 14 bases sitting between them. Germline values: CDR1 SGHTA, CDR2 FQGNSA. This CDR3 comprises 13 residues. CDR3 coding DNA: TGTGCCAGCACGGGGAGGGGGCATGAGACCCAGTACTTC. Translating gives CASTGRGHETQYF.

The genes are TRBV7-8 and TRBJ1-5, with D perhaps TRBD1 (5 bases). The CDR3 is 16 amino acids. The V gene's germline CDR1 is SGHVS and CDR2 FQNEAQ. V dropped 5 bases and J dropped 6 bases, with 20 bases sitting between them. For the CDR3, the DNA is TGTGCCAGCAGCAAAAATATAGGGGTTCTGGGTCAGCCCCAGCATTTT. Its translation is CASSKNIGVLGQPQHF.

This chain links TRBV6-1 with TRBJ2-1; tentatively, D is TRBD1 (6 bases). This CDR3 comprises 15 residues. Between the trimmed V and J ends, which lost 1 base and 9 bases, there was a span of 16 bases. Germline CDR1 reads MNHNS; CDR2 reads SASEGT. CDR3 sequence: CASSEGTGMLGEQFF. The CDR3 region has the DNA TGTGCCAGCAGTGAAGGTACAGGGATGCTCGGTGAGCAGTTCTTC.

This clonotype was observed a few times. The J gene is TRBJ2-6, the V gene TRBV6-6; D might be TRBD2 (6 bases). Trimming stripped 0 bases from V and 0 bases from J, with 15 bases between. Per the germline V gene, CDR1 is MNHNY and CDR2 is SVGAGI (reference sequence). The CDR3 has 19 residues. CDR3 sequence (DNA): TGTGCCAGCAGTTACTCGGGGCGGGGATCTAACTCTGGGGCCAACGTCCTGACTTTC. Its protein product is CASSYSGRGSNSGANVLTF.

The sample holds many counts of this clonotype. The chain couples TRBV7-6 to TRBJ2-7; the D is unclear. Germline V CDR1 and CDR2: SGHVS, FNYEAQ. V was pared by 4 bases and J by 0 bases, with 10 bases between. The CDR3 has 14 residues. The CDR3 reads CASSSDPDSYEQYF. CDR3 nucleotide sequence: TGTGCCAGCAGCTCGGACCCAGACTCCTACGAGCAGTACTTC.

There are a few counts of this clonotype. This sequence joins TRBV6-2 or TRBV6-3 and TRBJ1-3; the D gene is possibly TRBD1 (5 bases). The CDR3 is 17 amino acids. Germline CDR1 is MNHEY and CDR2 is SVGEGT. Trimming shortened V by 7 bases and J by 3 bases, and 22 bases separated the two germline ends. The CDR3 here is CASNGPTARRFGNTIYF. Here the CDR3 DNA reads TGTGCCAGCAACGGGCCGACAGCCCGCCGATTTGGAAACACCATATATTTT.

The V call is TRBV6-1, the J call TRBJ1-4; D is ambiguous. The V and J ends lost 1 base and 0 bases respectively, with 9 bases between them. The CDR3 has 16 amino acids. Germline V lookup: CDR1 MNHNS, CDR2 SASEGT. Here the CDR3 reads CASSEEVGATNEKLFF. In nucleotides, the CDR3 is TGTGCCAGCAGTGAAGAGGTCGGGGCAACTAATGAAAAACTGTTTTTT.

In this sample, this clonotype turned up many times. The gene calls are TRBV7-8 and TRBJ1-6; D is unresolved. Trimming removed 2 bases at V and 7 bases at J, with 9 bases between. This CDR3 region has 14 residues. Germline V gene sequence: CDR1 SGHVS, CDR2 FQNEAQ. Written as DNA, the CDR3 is TGTGCCAGCAGCTTATACCCAGAGAATTCACCCCTCCACTTT. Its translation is CASSLYPENSPLHF.

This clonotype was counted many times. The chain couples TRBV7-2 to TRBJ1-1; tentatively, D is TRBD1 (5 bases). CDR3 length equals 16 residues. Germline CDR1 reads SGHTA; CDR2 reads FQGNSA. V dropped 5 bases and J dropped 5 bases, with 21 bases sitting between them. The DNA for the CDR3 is TGTGCCAGCAGCCCGGGACCCAAGGAGAGTCCTACTGAAGCTTTCTTT. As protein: CASSPGPKESPTEAFF.

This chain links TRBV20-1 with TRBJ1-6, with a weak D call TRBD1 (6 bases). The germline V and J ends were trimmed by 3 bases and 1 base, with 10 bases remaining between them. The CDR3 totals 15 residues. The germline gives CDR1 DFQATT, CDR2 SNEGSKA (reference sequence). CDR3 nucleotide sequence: TGCAGTGCTAGGGAGGGGGGTTCCTATAATTCACCCCTCCACTTT. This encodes CSAREGGSYNSPLHF.

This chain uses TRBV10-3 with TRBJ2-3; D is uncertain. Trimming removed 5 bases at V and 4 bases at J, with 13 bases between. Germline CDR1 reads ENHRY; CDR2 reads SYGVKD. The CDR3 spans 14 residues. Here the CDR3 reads CAISLDPLADTQYF. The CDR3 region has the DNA TGTGCCATCAGTTTAGATCCCCTGGCAGATACGCAGTATTTT.

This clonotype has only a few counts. The CDR3 here is CASRRTSGGAETQYF. In nucleotides, the CDR3 is TGTGCCAGCAGGCGGACTAGCGGGGGGGCAGAGACCCAGTACTTC. V and J are TRBV2 and TRBJ2-5, with 15 nucleotides matching TRBD2. The CDR3 is 15 residues long. Trimming removed 6 bases from V and 4 bases from J; junction bases left unmatched: 3. CDR1 and CDR2 from the germline V gene are SNHLY and FYNNEI.

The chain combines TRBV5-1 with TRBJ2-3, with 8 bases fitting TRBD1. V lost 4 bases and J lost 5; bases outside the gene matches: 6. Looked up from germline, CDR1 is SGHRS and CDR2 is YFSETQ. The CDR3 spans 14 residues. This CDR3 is CASSIGQGGDTQYF. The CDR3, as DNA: TGCGCCAGCAGCATTGGACAGGGCGGAGATACGCAGTATTTT.

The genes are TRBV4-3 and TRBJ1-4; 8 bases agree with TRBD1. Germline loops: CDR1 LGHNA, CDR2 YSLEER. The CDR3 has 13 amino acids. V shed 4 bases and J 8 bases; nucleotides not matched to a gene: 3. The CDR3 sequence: CASSRQGREKLFF. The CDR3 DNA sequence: TGCGCCAGCAGCCGACAGGGGCGAGAAAAACTGTTTTTT.